Below, one T cell receptor beta chain is given with its context. Germline CDR1 and CDR2: SGDLS and YYNGEE. CDR3 length: 16 residues. V lost 3 bases and J lost 6; bases outside the gene matches: 9. This entry is derived from a study of long-term antiretroviral therapy in people with HIV. immunoSEQ v3.0 was run at survey level. Produced via immunoSEQ multiplex PCR; TCRdb's table is partial and in-frame only. The table records 12,000 or so clones, 60% to 80% of them present only once. The chain combines TRBV9 with TRBJ2-7; TRBD2 matches 13 bases. The sample consisted of unsorted PBMCs, taken 0.8 years before starting antiretroviral therapy. The source is a woman aged 40 to 50 with HIV. The CDR3 here is CASSASRTSGSTEQYF. The CDR3 nucleotides read TGTGCCAGCAGCGCCAGCCGGACTAGCGGGAGTACCGAGCAGTACTTC.